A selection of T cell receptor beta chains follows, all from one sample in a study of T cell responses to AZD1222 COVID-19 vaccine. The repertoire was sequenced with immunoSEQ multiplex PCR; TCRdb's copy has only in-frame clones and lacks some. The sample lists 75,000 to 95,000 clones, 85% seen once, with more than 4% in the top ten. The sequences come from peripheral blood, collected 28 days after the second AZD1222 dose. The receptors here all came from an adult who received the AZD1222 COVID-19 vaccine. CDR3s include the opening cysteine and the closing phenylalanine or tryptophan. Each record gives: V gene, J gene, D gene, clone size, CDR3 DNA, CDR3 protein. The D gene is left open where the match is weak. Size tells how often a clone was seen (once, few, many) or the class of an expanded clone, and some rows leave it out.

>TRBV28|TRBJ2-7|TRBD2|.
TGTGCCAGCAGACTAGCGGGAGGGGTAACTTACGAGCAGTACTTC
CASRLAGGVTYEQYF
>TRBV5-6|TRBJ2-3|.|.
TGTGCCAGCAGCTTCCCCTGGGATACGCAGTATTTT
CASSFPWDTQYF
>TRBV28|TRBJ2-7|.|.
TGTGCCAGCAGTTTAGGGCCTAGCGCCTACTCCTACGAGCAGTACTTC
CASSLGPSAYSYEQYF
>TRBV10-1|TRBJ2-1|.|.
TGCGCCAGCAGTGAGAGTCTAGCCACCAATGAGCAGTTCTTC
CASSESLATNEQFF
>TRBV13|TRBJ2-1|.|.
TGTGCCAGCAGCTTAATGGTGAGCCCTGGAAGGTCCTACAATGAGCAGTTCTTC
CASSLMVSPGRSYNEQFF
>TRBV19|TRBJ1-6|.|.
TGTGCCAGTAGTTCTCAGGGGAGGGATTCACCCCTCCACTTT
CASSSQGRDSPLHF
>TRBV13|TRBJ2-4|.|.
TGTGCCAGCAGGGCACGGCAGGGCAAAAACATTCAGTACTTC
CASRARQGKNIQYF
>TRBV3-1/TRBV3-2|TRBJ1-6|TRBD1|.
TGTGCCAGCAGCCATGCCAGGGGGAATAATTCACCCCTCCACTTT
CASSHARGNNSPLHF
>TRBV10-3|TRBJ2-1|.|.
TGTGCCATCAGTGCTTCGACACTGGTTTCCAATGAGCAGTTCTTC
CAISASTLVSNEQFF
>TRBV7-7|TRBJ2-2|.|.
TGTGCTAGCAGCTTACAAAGGGGCTCCGGGGAGCTGTTTTTT
CASSLQRGSGELFF
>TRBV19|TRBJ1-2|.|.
TGTGCCAGTAGTATCCTGGGGACAAGTACCTATGGCTACACCTTC
CASSILGTSTYGYTF
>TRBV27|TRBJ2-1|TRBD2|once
TGTGCCAGCAGAGGACTAGCGGGAGGATCCTACAATGAGCAGTTCTTC
CASRGLAGGSYNEQFF
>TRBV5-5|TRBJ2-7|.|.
TGTGCCAGCAGCTTGAGGGCAGCCTACGAGCAGTACTTC
CASSLRAAYEQYF
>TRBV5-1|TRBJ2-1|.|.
TGCGCCAGCAGCTTGGATGAGGGATTAGGAGAGCAGTTCTTC
CASSLDEGLGEQFF
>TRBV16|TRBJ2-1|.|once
TGTGCCAGCAGCCAGTCGATCGGGAGATCTGAGCAGTTCTTC
CASSQSIGRSEQFF
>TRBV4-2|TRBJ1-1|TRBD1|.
TGTGCCAGCAGCCCCTCCACAGGGGCCTCCCCGGCTTTCTTT
CASSPSTGASPAFF
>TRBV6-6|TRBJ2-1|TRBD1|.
TGTGCCAGCACCCCCCCGGGACAGGGGCTTGCTGAGCAGTTCTTC
CASTPPGQGLAEQFF
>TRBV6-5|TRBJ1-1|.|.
TGTGCCAGCAGTTACTCCGGGGGAGTGAACACTGAAGCTTTCTTT
CASSYSGGVNTEAFF
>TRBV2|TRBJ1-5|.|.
TGTGCCAGCAGTGTGGGGGGTCTCGATCAGCCCCAGCATTTT
CASSVGGLDQPQHF
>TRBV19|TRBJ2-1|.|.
TGTGCCAGTAGTAAAAGGGTAGAGTACAATGAGCAGTTCTTC
CASSKRVEYNEQFF
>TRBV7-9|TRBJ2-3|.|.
TGTGCCAGCAGCTCAGGCAGCACAGATACGCAGTATTTT
CASSSGSTDTQYF
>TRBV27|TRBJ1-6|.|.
TGTGCCAGCAGTTTAGGGGGGGTGGTCTCACCCCTCCACTTT
CASSLGGVVSPLHF
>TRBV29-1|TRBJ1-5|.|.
TGCAGCGTTGGCTTAGGGGGGGATCAGCCCCAGCATTTT
CSVGLGGDQPQHF
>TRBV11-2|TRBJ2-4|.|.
TGTGCCAGCAGCCTGCGGACTGGCCTAGTCAAAAACATTCAGTACTTC
CASSLRTGLVKNIQYF
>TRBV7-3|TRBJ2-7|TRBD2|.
TGTGCCAGCAGCCTAACCGGGACTAGCGCTCAAACCTACGAGCAGTACTTC
CASSLTGTSAQTYEQYF
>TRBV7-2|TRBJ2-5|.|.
TGTGCCAGCAGCGAAGGGGGAGCGAGGGAGACCCAGTACTTC
CASSEGGARETQYF
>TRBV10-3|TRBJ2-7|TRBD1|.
TGTGCCATCAGTGCCGACAGGGGCGTAACCTACGAGCAGTACTTC
CAISADRGVTYEQYF
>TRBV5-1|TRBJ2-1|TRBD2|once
TGCGCCAGCAGCATCGGGGGAGGGGTCTACAATGAGCAGTTCTTC
CASSIGGGVYNEQFF
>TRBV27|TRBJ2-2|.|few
TGTGCCAGCAGTTTCCACGTCTCAATGGACACCGGGGAGCTGTTTTTT
CASSFHVSMDTGELFF
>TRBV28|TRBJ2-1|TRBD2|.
TGTGCCAGCAGGACGGGAGGGCCTGGTGAGCAGTTCTTC
CASRTGGPGEQFF
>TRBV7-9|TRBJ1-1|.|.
TGTGCCAGCAGCCAGAGGTCCGGCAAAGCTTTCTTT
CASSQRSGKAFF
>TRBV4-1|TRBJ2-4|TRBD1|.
TGCGCCAGCAGCCAAACCAGACAGGGGGCAGCCAAAAACATTCAGTACTTC
CASSQTRQGAAKNIQYF
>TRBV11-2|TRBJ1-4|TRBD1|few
TGTGCCACTTCGACAGGGAGGGAAAAACTGTTTTTT
CATSTGREKLFF
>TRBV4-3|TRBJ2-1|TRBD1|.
TGCGCCAGCAGCCAAGCGACAGGGACAGGTCGGAATGAGCAGTTCTTC
CASSQATGTGRNEQFF
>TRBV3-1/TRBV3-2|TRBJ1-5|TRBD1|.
TGTGCCAGCAGCCCATTAGGGCTAGGGACAGGGGTTGATCAGCCCCAGCATTTT
CASSPLGLGTGVDQPQHF
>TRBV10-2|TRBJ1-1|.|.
TGCGCCAGCAGTGAGAGAGGCAGGGTGAACACTGAAGCTTTCTTT
CASSERGRVNTEAFF
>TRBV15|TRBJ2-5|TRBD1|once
TGTGCCACCAGCAGGAGGACAGGGTTAAGACAAGAGACCCAGTACTTC
CATSRRTGLRQETQYF
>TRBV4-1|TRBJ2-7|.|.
TGCGCCAGCAGCCAAGATTCAGCCCCATTCTACGAGCAGTACTTC
CASSQDSAPFYEQYF
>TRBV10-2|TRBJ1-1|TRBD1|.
TGCGCCAGCAGGACAGGGGGCCGGGACACTGAAGCTTTCTTT
CASRTGGRDTEAFF
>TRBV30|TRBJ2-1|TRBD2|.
TGTGCCTGGAGGACTAGCGGGCCTTACAATGAGCAGTTCTTC
CAWRTSGPYNEQFF
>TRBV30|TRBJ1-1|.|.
TGTGCCTGGAAAAAAGGGGGGTCCGTTCGATACACTGAAGCTTTCTTT
CAWKKGGSVRYTEAFF
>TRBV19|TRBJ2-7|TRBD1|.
TGTGCCAGTAGCCAATATCCGGGACAGGGGAGCTACGAGCAGTACTTC
CASSQYPGQGSYEQYF
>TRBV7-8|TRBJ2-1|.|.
TGTGCCAGCAGCTTAGCTTTTAGCGGCTACAATGAGCAGTTCTTC
CASSLAFSGYNEQFF
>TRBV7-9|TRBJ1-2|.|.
TGTGCCAGCAGCCCCGGGACACTTTATGGCTACACCTTC
CASSPGTLYGYTF
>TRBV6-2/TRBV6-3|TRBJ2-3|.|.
TGTGCCAGCAGTGGAGTAACGAGCACAGATACGCAGTATTTT
CASSGVTSTDTQYF
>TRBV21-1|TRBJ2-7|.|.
TGTGCCAGCAGCAAAGGCTGGGACAATCTCTACGAGCAGTACTTC
CASSKGWDNLYEQYF
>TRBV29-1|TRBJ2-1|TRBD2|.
TGCAGCGTTCGGCGTCGGGGAGGGGTCGATGAGCAGTTCTTC
CSVRRRGGVDEQFF
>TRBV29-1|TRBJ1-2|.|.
TGCAGCGTTGTGTTGAATGGCTACACCTTC
CSVVLNGYTF
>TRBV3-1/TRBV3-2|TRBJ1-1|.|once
TGTGCCAGCAGCTATACAGGGCGGTGGACTGAAGCTTTCTTT
CASSYTGRWTEAFF
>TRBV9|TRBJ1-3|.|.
TGTGCCAGCAGCGTGACAGACTCTGGAAACACCATATATTTT
CASSVTDSGNTIYF
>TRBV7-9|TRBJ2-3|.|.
TGTGCCAGCAGCTTTTCAGGGGAAGATACGCAGTATTTT
CASSFSGEDTQYF
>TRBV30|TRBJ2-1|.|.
TGTGCCGAGGCTAGGAACGATGAGCAGTTCTTC
CAEARNDEQFF
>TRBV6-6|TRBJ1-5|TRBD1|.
TGTGCCACCCTGGGACAGGGGTATGCCCAGCCCCAGCATTTT
CATLGQGYAQPQHF
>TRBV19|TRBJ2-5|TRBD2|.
TGTGCCAGTACGCGTAGCGGGGGCATACAAGAGACCCAGTACTTC
CASTRSGGIQETQYF
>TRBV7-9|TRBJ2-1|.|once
TGTGCCAGCAGCTTAGATTGGGAATACAATGAGCAGTTCTTC
CASSLDWEYNEQFF
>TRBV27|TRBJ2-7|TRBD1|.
TGTGCCAGCAGTTTAATTACCGGGACAGGGACCCACGAGCAGTACTTC
CASSLITGTGTHEQYF
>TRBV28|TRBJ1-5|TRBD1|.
TGTGCCAGCAGTTCAGGGGGTTACAATCAGCCCCAGCATTTT
CASSSGGYNQPQHF
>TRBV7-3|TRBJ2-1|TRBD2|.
TGTGCCAGCAGCTGGGGACTAGCGGGGTACAATGAGCAGTTCTTC
CASSWGLAGYNEQFF